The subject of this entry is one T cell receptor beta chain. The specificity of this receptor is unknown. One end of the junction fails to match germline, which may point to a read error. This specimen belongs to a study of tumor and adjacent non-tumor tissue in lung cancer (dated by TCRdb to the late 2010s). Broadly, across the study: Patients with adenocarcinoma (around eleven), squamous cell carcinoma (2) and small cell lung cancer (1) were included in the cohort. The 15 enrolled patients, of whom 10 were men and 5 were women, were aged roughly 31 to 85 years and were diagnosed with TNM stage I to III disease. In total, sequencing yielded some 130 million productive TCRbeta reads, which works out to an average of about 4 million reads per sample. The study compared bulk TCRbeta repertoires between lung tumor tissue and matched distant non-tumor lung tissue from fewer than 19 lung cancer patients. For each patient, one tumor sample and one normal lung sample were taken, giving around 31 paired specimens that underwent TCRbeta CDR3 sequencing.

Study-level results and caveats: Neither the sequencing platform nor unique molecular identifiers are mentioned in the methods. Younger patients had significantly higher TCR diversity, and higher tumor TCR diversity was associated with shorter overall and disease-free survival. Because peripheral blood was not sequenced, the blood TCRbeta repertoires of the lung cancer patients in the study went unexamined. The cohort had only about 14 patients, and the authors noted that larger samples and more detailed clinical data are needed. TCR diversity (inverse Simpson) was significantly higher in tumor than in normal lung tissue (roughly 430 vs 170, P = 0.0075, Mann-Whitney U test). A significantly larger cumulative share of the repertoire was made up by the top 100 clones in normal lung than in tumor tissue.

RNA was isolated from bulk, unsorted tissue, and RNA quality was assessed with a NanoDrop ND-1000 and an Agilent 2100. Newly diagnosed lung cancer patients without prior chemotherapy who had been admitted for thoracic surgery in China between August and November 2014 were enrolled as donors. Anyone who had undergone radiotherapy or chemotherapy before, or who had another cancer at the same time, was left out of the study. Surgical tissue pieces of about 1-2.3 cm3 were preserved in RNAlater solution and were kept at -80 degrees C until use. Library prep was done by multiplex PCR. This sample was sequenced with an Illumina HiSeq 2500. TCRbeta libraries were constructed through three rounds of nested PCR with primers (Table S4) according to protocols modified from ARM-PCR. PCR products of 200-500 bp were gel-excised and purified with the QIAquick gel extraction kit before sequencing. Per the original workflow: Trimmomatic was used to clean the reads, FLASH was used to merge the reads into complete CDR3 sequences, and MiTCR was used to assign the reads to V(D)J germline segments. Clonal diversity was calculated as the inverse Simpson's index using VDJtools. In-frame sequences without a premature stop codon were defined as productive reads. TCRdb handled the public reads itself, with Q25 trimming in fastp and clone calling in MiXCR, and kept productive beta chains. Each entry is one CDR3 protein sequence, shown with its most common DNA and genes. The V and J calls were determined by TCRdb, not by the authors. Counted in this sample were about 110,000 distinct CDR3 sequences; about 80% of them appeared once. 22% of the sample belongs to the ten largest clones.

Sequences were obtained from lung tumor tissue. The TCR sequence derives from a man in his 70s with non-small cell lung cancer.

The CDR3 loop reads CASSDEQHF. The DNA reads TGTGCAAGCAGTGACGAGCAGCACTTC. The V gene is TRBV6-2 or TRBV6-3 and the J gene is TRBJ2-7, with the D gene uncertain. The CDR3 sequence holds 9 residues, the cysteine and phenylalanine included. Solely the CDR3 DNA is kept, with 27 bases framed from the first base. As encoded in the germline V gene, CDR1 is MNHEY while CDR2 is SVGEGT.